This T cell receptor (beta chain) is drawn from a study of blood T cell repertoires in COVID-19 (dated by TCRdb to 2018 to 2020). About the study as a whole: Samples covering the acute and convalescent phases of COVID-19 were provided by collaborators in the United States, Italy and Spain. The samples were drawn from the first 160 participants of the ongoing ImmuneRACE study and from some 1,300 subjects provided by 6 global collaborators. Deeply sampled blood TCRbeta repertoires from subjects exposed to, actively infected with, or recovered from COVID-19 were included in the dataset. A freely available public database, intended as a resource for researchers studying the immune response to SARS-CoV-2, is where the repertoires were released. The material from the prospective study consisted of cDNA or gDNA derived from T cells, B-cell-depleted T cells, or PBMCs. A de-identified subject ID, COVID-19 status, age in years and sex were almost always included in the sample metadata. Where available, HLA class I and class II types were taken from metadata supplied by the sample provider and were not determined by assay-based typing.

The collaborating institutions used their own protocols to collect whole blood in K2EDTA tubes. Collaborator samples were shipped for TCRbeta analysis as frozen whole blood, isolated PBMCs, or DNA extracted from either sample type. The immunoSEQ Assay, a bias-controlled multiplex PCR, was used to amplify TCRbeta CDR3 regions from genomic DNA. In the original analysis: The number of nucleated cells in each sample was estimated from the amplification of reference gene primers within the assay. Sequence reads were collapsed and filtered to measure the absolute abundance of every unique TCRbeta CDR3 rearrangement. Productive Simpson clonality was computed per sample as the square root of Simpson's diversity index over productive rearrangements. TCRdb took this table from immuneACCESS and kept in-frame rearrangements with V and J called. Such tables lack part of the clones; where checked against another copy, unresolved V genes explain under half of the gap, and the rest is unexplained. Clone size and V and J calls were adopted from that table, with D and trimming inferred from the DNA. Present in this sample are approximately 64,000 clones, roughly 86% of which were seen just once. Approximately 0.8% of the sample belongs to the ten largest clones.

This clone was recorded once. The antigen it recognizes is unknown. Base-call qualities are not available, and no considerably larger clone is one nucleotide away. Paper-wide results and their limitations: The amount of clinical and demographic metadata varied by source and participant and was provided uncurated.

Based on the germline V gene, the CDR1 and CDR2 sequences are SGHAT and FQNNGV. V is clipped by 2 bases and J by 8 bases, and the sequence between their germline boundaries is 15 bases long. Reading from cysteine to phenylalanine, the CDR3 counts 15 amino acids. Kept here is only the CDR3 DNA, which spans 45 bases and is read in frame from base 1. This chain joins TRBV11-2 to TRBJ1-4; possibly the D gene is TRBD1, per 6 matching bases. The sequenced sample was peripheral blood. This receptor was obtained from a woman aged 65 to 85 with acute or convalescent COVID-19. The DNA is TGTGCCAGCAGCTTATCAATGACAGGATCGGAAAAACTGTTTTTT. It codes for CASSLSMTGSEKLFF.